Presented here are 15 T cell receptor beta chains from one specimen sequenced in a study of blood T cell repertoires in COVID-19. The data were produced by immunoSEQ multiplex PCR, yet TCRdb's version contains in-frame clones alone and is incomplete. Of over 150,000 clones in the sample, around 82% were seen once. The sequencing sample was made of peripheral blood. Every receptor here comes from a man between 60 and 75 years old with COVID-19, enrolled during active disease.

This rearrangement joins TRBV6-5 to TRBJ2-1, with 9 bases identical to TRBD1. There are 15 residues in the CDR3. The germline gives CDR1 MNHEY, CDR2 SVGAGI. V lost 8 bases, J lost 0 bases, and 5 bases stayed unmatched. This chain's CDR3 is CASGGQGSSYNEQFF. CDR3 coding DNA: TGTGCCAGCGGCGGACAGGGGAGCTCCTACAATGAGCAGTTCTTC.

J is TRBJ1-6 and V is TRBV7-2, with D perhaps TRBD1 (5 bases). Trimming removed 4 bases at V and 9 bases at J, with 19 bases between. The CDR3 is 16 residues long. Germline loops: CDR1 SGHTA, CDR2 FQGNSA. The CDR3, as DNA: TGTGCCAGCAGCTCCTCGGCGGCAGGGTGGAGTTCACCCCTCCACTTT. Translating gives CASSSSAAGWSSPLHF.

CDR3 in DNA: TGTGCCTGGAGCCCAGCCGGGACAGTGAATTCACCCCTCCACTTT. This sequence encodes CAWSPAGTVNSPLHF. This chain connects TRBV30 to TRBJ1-6; 7 nucleotides agree with TRBD1. V trimming: 3 bases; J trimming: 7 bases; junction bases outside the gene matches: 9. CDR1 GTSNPN and CDR2 SVGIG come from the germline V gene (reference sequence). The CDR3 is 15 amino acids.

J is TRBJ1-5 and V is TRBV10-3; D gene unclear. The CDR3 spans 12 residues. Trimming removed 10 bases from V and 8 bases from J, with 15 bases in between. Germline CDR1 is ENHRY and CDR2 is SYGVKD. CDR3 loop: CATARSKEPQHF. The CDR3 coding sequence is TGTGCCACTGCCAGGTCTAAAGAGCCCCAGCATTTT.

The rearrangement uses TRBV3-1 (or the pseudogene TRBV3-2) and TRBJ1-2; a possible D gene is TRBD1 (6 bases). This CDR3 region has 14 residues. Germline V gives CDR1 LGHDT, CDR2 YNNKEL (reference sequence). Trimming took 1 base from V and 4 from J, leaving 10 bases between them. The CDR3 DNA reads TGTGCCAGCAGCCAAGCAGGGGAGTTCTATGGCTACACCTTC. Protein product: CASSQAGEFYGYTF.

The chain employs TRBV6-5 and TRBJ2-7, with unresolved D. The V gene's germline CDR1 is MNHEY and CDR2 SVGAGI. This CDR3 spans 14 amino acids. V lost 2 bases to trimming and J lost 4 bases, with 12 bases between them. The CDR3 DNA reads TGTGCCAGCAGTTACACGACACCGCCTTACGAGCAGTACTTC. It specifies CASSYTTPPYEQYF.

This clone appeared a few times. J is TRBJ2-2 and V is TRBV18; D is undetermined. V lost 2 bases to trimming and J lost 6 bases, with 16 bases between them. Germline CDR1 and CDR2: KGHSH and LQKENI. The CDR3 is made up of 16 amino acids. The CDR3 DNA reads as TGTGCCAGCTCACCAGGAAGTCAACAGAAGGCCGGGGAGCTGTTTTTT. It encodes CASSPGSQQKAGELFF.

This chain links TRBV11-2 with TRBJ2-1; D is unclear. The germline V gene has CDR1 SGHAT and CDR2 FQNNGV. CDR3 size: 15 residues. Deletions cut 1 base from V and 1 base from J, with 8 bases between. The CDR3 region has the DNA TGTGCCAGCAGCTTAGCAGGAAATTCCTACAATGAGCAGTTCTTC. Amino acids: CASSLAGNSYNEQFF. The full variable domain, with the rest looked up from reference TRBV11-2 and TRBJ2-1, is EAGVAQSPRYKIIEKRQSVAFWCNPISGHATLYWYQQILGQGPKLLIQFQNNGVVDDSQLPKDRFSAERLKGVDSTLKIQPAKLEDSAVYLCASSLAGNSYNEQFFGPGTRLTVL.

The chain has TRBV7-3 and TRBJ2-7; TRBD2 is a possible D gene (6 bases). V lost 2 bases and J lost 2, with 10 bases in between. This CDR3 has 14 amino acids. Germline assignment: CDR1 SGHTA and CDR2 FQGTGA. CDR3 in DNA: TGTGCCAGCAGCTTAGGGGGGAATACCTACGAGCAGTACTTC. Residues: CASSLGGNTYEQYF.

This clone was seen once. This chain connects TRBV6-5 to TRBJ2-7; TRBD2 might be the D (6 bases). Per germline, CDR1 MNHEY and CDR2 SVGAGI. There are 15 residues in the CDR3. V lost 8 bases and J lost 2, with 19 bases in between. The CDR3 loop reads CASLHEEGIPYEQYF. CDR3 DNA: TGTGCCAGCCTCCACGAGGAGGGGATTCCCTACGAGCAGTACTTC.

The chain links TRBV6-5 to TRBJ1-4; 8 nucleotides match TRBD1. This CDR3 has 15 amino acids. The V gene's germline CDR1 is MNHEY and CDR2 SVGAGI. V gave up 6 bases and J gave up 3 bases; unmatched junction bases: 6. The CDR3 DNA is TGTGCCAGCAGCTACACGACAGGGGCTAATGAAAAACTGTTTTTT. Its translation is CASSYTTGANEKLFF.

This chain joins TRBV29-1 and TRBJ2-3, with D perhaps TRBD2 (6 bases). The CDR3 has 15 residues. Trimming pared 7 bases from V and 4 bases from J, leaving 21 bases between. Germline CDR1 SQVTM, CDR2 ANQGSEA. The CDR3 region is CSAANGGSGPDTQYF. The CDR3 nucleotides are TGCAGCGCTGCGAATGGAGGGAGTGGCCCAGATACGCAGTATTTT.

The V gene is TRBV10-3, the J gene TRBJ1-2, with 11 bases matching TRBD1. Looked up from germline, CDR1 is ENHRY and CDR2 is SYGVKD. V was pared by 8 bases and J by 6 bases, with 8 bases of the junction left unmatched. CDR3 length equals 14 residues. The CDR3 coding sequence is TGTGCCATCTCGGGACAGGGGGATTTCGATGGCTACACCTTC. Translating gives CAISGQGDFDGYTF.

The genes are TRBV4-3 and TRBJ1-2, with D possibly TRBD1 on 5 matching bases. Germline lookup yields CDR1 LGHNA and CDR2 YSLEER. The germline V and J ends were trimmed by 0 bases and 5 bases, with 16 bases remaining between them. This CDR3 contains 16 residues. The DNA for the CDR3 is TGCGCCAGCAGCCAAGATCTGGGAGGGGTTGGGTATGGCTACACCTTC. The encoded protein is CASSQDLGGVGYGYTF.

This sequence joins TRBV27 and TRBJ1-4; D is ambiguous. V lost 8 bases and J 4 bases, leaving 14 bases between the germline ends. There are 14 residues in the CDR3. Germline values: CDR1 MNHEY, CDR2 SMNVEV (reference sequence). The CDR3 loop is CASAPRRDNEKLFF. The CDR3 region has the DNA TGTGCCAGCGCCCCCCGGAGAGATAATGAAAAACTGTTTTTT. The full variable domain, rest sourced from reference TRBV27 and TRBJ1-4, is EAQVTQNPRYLITVTGKKLTVTCSQNMNHEYMSWYRQDPGLGLRQIYYSMNVEVTDKGDVPEGYKVSRKEKRNFPLILESPSPNQTSLYFCASAPRRDNEKLFFGSGTQLSVL.